This T cell receptor beta chain derives from a study of radiotherapy plus CTLA-4 blockade in lung cancer. Method: immunoSEQ multiplex PCR; TCRdb's copy keeps in-frame clones and lacks some. The sample holds about 48,000 clones, roughly 80% seen once. This material consisted of peripheral blood, taken from a patient treated with radiotherapy plus ipilimumab. This sequence originates from a human donor with non-small cell lung cancer who had stable disease on radiotherapy plus ipilimumab.

CDR3 nucleotides: TGCGCCAGCAGCCAAGTGCTAGCGGGAGGCTACGAGCAGTACTTC. Translated, it gives CASSQVLAGGYEQYF. V is TRBV4-1 and J is TRBJ2-7; 11 bases map to TRBD2. Germline values: CDR1 MGHRA, CDR2 YSYEKL. The junction had 2 bases not matched to a gene; V was cut back by 1 base and J by 3 bases. The CDR3 covers 15 residues.